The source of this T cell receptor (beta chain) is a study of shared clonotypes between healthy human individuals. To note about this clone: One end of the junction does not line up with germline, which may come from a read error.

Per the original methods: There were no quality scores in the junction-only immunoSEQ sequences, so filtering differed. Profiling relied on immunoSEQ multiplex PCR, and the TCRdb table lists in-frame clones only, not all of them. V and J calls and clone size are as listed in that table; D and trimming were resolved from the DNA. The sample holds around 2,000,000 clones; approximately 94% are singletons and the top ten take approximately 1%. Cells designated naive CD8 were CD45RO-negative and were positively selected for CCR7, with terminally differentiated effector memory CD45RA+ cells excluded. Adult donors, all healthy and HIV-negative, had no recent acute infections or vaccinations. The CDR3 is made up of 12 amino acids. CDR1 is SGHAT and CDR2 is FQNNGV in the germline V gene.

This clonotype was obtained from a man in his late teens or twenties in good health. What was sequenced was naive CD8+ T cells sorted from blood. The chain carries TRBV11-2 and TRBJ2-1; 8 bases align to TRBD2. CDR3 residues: CASSGTRNGQFF. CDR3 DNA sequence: TGTGCCAGCAGCGGGACTAGGAATGGGCAGTTCTTC.